What follows is one T cell receptor beta chain and its context. This record belongs to a study of T cell responses to AZD1222 COVID-19 vaccine. Sequencing was performed with immunoSEQ multiplex PCR; in TCRdb, only in-frame clones are kept and a portion is missing. Counted here are about 110,000 clones, over 75% occurring once; the ten biggest clones make up under 20%. Trimming cost V 1 base and J 5 bases, with 17 bases left between them. CDR3 length: 17 amino acids. Germline CDR1 and CDR2: MDHEN and SYDVKM. This specimen was peripheral blood, taken on day 0 of AZD1222 vaccination. This chain joins TRBV28 and TRBJ1-4, with D perhaps TRBD1 (5 bases). The TCR comes from an adult in good health. CDR3 residues: CASSLSIQGLGNEKLFF. The CDR3 DNA is TGTGCCAGCAGTTTATCGATTCAGGGCCTTGGGAATGAAAAACTGTTTTTT.